These 24 T cell receptor beta chains originate from one sample sequenced in a study of blood T cell repertoires in COVID-19. TCRdb keeps only in-frame clones here, not all; method: immunoSEQ multiplex PCR. The profile shows about 74,000 clones, about 83% of them singletons. Material for sequencing was peripheral blood. The origin of the receptors is a man in his 70s with acute or convalescent COVID-19.

This chain uses TRBV6-5 with TRBJ1-5; D is unresolved. The CDR3 length is 15 residues. Deletions cut 5 bases from V and 0 bases from J, with 11 bases between. Germline V CDR1 and CDR2: MNHEY, SVGAGI. The CDR3 coding sequence is TGTGCCAGCAGTCCGTTCCGGTATAGCAATCAGCCCCAGCATTTT. Its protein is CASSPFRYSNQPQHF.

The V gene is TRBV3-1 (or the pseudogene TRBV3-2), the J gene TRBJ2-7, with TRBD2 identical over 8 bases. The CDR3 contains 17 residues. V was pared by 3 bases and J by 0 bases, with 10 bases of the junction left unmatched. CDR1 and CDR2 (germline): LGHDT, YNNKEL (reference sequence). The CDR3 DNA follows: TGTGCCAGCAGCCAGGTTTTAGCGGGGATGGTCTCCTACGAGCAGTACTTC. It codes for CASSQVLAGMVSYEQYF.

DNA for the CDR3: TGTGCCAGCAGCCGGCCCGGGGGGGGTCAGCCCCAGCATTTT. This translates into CASSRPGGGQPQHF. The chain is built from TRBV7-8 and TRBJ1-5; TRBD1 might be the D (5 bases). Germline V gene lookup returns CDR1 SGHVS and CDR2 FQNEAQ. The CDR3 totals 14 residues. Trimming removed 5 bases from V and 6 bases from J, with 14 bases in between.

The rearrangement uses TRBV14 and TRBJ1-5; D is perhaps TRBD1 (5 bases). The V end was cut by 2 bases, the J end by 4 bases, with 12 bases between. The CDR3 totals 15 residues. In germline, CDR1 is SGHDN, CDR2 FVKESK. This CDR3 reads CASSQSGLQNQPQHF. The CDR3 nucleotides are TGTGCCAGCAGCCAATCGGGACTCCAGAATCAGCCCCAGCATTTT.

CDR3 sequence (DNA): TGTGCCAGCAGCTTACAGGGCAACACCGGGGAGCTGTTTTTT. Translated, it gives CASSLQGNTGELFF. The genes are TRBV5-4 and TRBJ2-2, with a possible D match to TRBD1 (6 bases). The CDR3 totals 14 residues. V gave up 2 bases and J gave up 2 bases, with 7 bases separating them. Germline-derived CDR1 and CDR2 are SGHNT and YYREEE (reference sequence). Full variable domain (outside the CDR3, taken from reference TRBV5-4 and TRBJ2-2): ETGVTQSPTHLIKTRGQQVTLRCSSQSGHNTVSWYQQALGQGPQFIFQYYREEENGRGNFPPRFSGLQFPNYSSELNVNALELDDSALYLCASSLQGNTGELFFGEGSRLTVL.

V is TRBV6-5 and J is TRBJ1-5, with D unclear. The CDR3 runs to 15 residues. Trimming stripped 6 bases from V and 2 bases from J, with 14 bases between. Germline V lookup: CDR1 MNHEY, CDR2 SVGAGI. CDR3 coding DNA: TGTGCCAGCAGAAAGGGAGACCTCGGCAATCAGCCCCAGCATTTT. It encodes CASRKGDLGNQPQHF.

This clone was seen only once. This CDR3 is CSASEGTVAKNIQYF. DNA of the CDR3: TGCAGTGCCAGTGAGGGGACTGTAGCCAAAAACATTCAGTACTTC. V gene TRBV20-1 combines with J gene TRBJ2-4; TRBD2 is a possible D gene (6 bases). The CDR3 contains 15 residues. Germline CDR1 and CDR2: DFQATT and SNEGSKA (reference sequence). The V gene lost 6 bases and the J gene lost 0 bases, with 15 bases spanning the gap.

CDR3 region: CASRGRLLNQPQHF. Written as DNA, the CDR3 is TGTGCCAGCAGGGGGAGGCTGCTCAATCAGCCCCAGCATTTT. The chain has TRBV2 and TRBJ1-5; D gene unclear. The CDR3 runs to 14 residues. Germline lookup yields CDR1 SNHLY and CDR2 FYNNEI. With 6 bases removed from V and 3 bases from J, the gap between germline ends came to 12 bases.

V gene TRBV5-1 combines with J gene TRBJ1-5, with a weak D call TRBD1 (5 bases). The CDR3 runs to 15 residues. The germline V and J ends were trimmed by 4 bases and 4 bases, with 15 bases remaining between them. CDR1 is SGHRS and CDR2 is YFSETQ in the germline V gene. Written as DNA, the CDR3 is TGCGCCAGCAGCGAATCGCAGGGTTCGAATCAGCCCCAGCATTTT. This gives the protein CASSESQGSNQPQHF. The variable domain in full, completed from reference TRBV5-1 and TRBJ1-5, reads KAGVTQTPRYLIKTRGQQVTLSCSPISGHRSVSWYQQTPGQGLQFLFEYFSETQRNKGNFPGRFSGRQFSNSRSEMNVSTLELGDSALYLCASSESQGSNQPQHFGDGTRLSIL.

The chain combines TRBV6-5 with TRBJ2-5, with 7 bases matching TRBD2. The CDR3 loop spans 15 amino acids. Germline V gene lookup returns CDR1 MNHEY and CDR2 SVGAGI. V gave up 6 bases and J gave up 1 base; unmatched junction bases: 8. The CDR3 DNA is TGTGCCAGCAGCCTAGGGCTAGCGGTCCAAGAGACCCAGTACTTC. This translates into CASSLGLAVQETQYF.

This clone was recorded only once. CDR3 sequence reads: CSVEDMGQVYGYTF. Written as DNA, the CDR3 is TGCAGCGTTGAAGATATGGGACAGGTCTATGGCTACACCTTC. V usage is TRBV29-1 and J usage is TRBJ1-2; TRBD1 matches at 8 bases. V lost 0 bases and J lost 4; bases outside the gene matches: 4. This CDR3 contains 14 residues. Germline values: CDR1 SQVTM, CDR2 ANQGSEA.

The chain couples TRBV5-4 to TRBJ2-7, with TRBD2 identical over 12 bases. The V segment lost 6 bases and the J segment 2 bases; nucleotides outside the gene matches: 3. The germline V gene encodes CDR1 SGHNT and CDR2 YYREEE (reference sequence). The CDR3 spans 14 residues. The chain's CDR3 is CASTLAGGTYEQYF. The CDR3 DNA reads TGTGCCAGCACCCTAGCGGGAGGGACCTACGAGCAGTACTTC.

V is TRBV7-9 and J is TRBJ2-7; D is perhaps TRBD1 (6 bases). The V gene's germline CDR1 is SEHNR and CDR2 FQNEAQ (reference sequence). Trimming pared 5 bases from V and 5 bases from J, leaving 25 bases between. The CDR3 length is 17 residues. The CDR3 loop is CASSQPLLRPGDNEQYF. CDR3 coding DNA: TGTGCCAGCAGCCAACCCCTCTTAAGGCCAGGGGATAACGAGCAGTACTTC.

This clone was picked up one time. The chain combines TRBV6-5 with TRBJ1-2, with 8 bases fitting TRBD1. V trimming: 8 bases; J trimming: 6 bases; junction bases outside the gene matches: 8. From germline, CDR1 is MNHEY and CDR2 SVGAGI. The CDR3 is 13 amino acids. CDR3 sequence (DNA): TGTGCCAGCCTAAAGGACAGGGTGGATGGCTACACCTTC. Protein: CASLKDRVDGYTF.

CDR3 sequence: CASSLTTDTQYF. CDR3 bases: TGCGCCAGCAGCTTAACTACAGATACGCAGTATTTT. The rearrangement uses TRBV5-1 and TRBJ2-3, with no clear D. Germline V gene lookup returns CDR1 SGHRS and CDR2 YFSETQ. The V gene lost 2 bases and the J gene lost 3 bases, with 4 bases spanning the gap. The CDR3 is 12 amino acids.

The chain carries TRBV9 and TRBJ2-7; D is possibly TRBD2 (7 bases). The CDR3 has 14 residues. V was clipped by 3 bases and J by 1 base, with 11 bases between them. Germline V gene sequence: CDR1 SGDLS, CDR2 YYNGEE. Written as DNA, the CDR3 is TGTGCCAGCAGCGAGGGGGGGAATTCCTACGAGCAGTACTTC. Residues: CASSEGGNSYEQYF.

The V call is TRBV19, the J call TRBJ2-7, with a possible D match to TRBD2 (6 bases). The V end lost 5 bases, the J end lost 0 bases, and 23 bases lay between the germline ends. Germline loops: CDR1 LNHDA, CDR2 SQIVND (reference sequence). The CDR3 spans 18 residues. CDR3 DNA: TGTGCCAGTAGTGGGGACCAGGTTACGGGACTCAACTCCTACGAGCAGTACTTC. It translates to CASSGDQVTGLNSYEQYF. The full variable domain, rest sourced from reference TRBV19 and TRBJ2-7, is DGGITQSPKYLFRKEGQNVTLSCEQNLNHDAMYWYRQDPGQGLRLIYYSQIVNDFQKGDIAEGYSVSREKKESFPLTVTSAQKNPTAFYLCASSGDQVTGLNSYEQYFGPGTRLTVT.

V gene TRBV6-2 or TRBV6-3 combines with J gene TRBJ1-1, with TRBD1 matching over 8 bases. The length of the CDR3 is 15 residues. Unmatched junction bases numbered 4, after V lost 2 bases and J lost 2 bases. Germline values: CDR1 MNHEY, CDR2 SVGEGT. CDR3 nucleotide sequence: TGTGCCAGCAGTTACGGGCAGGGGGCAAACACTGAAGCTTTCTTT. Encoded protein: CASSYGQGANTEAFF.

The chain links TRBV11-1 to TRBJ2-1, with D possibly matching TRBD2 (5 bases). CDR1 and CDR2 (germline): SGHAT, FQDESV (reference sequence). V dropped 5 bases and J dropped 0 bases, with 8 bases sitting between them. This CDR3 has 14 residues. CDR3 bases: TGTGCCAGCAGCAAAGCGGTCTCCTACAATGAGCAGTTCTTC. Translation: CASSKAVSYNEQFF.

J is TRBJ1-6 and V is TRBV2; D not resolved. Looked up from germline, CDR1 is SNHLY and CDR2 is FYNNEI. The V end was cut by 2 bases, the J end by 0 bases, with 8 bases between. This CDR3 region has 16 residues. The CDR3 DNA reads as TGTGCCAGCAGTGAACTGTTTCGCTCCTATAATTCACCCCTCCACTTT. It codes for CASSELFRSYNSPLHF.

The chain recombines TRBV27 with TRBJ2-2, with a possible D match to TRBD2 (6 bases). CDR1 MNHEY and CDR2 SMNVEV come from the germline V gene (reference sequence). The ends were cut back, 5 bases at V and 4 bases at J, with 14 bases in the middle. This CDR3 contains 15 residues. Written as DNA, the CDR3 is TGTGCCAGCAGTCGCCTAGCGCCACTCACCGGGGAGCTGTTTTTT. This gives the protein CASSRLAPLTGELFF.

The chain couples TRBV12-3 or TRBV12-4 to TRBJ2-7; possibly TRBD1 for D (5 bases). This CDR3 region has 12 residues. V lost 6 bases to trimming and J lost 2 bases, with 8 bases between them. In nucleotides, the CDR3 is TGTGCCAGCAGGTACAGGACCTACGAGCAGTACTTC. Translation: CASRYRTYEQYF.

V usage is TRBV11-3 and J usage is TRBJ2-2; 8 bases agree with TRBD1. Germline CDR1 reads SGHNT; CDR2 reads YENEEA. Trimming took 5 bases from V and 1 from J; bases not matched to a gene: 3. This CDR3 region has 15 residues. The CDR3 DNA sequence: TGTGCCAGCAGCGCCGGGACAGGGAACACCGGGGAGCTGTTTTTT. Translation gives CASSAGTGNTGELFF. Looking up the rest from reference TRBV11-3 and TRBJ2-2 gives the full variable domain: EAGVVQSPRYKIIEKKQPVAFWCNPISGHNTLYWYLQNLGQGPELLIRYENEEAVDDSQLPKDRFSAERLKGVDSTLKIQPAELGDSAVYLCASSAGTGNTGELFFGEGSRLTVL.

This chain links TRBV6-2 or TRBV6-3 with TRBJ2-5; 9 nucleotides agree with TRBD2. This CDR3 comprises 13 residues. Trimming took 6 bases from V and 5 from J; bases not matched to a gene: 4. Germline loops: CDR1 MNHEY, CDR2 SVGEGT. DNA of the CDR3: TGTGCCAGCAGCGGACTAGCGTCGGAGACCCAGTACTTC. Amino acids: CASSGLASETQYF.